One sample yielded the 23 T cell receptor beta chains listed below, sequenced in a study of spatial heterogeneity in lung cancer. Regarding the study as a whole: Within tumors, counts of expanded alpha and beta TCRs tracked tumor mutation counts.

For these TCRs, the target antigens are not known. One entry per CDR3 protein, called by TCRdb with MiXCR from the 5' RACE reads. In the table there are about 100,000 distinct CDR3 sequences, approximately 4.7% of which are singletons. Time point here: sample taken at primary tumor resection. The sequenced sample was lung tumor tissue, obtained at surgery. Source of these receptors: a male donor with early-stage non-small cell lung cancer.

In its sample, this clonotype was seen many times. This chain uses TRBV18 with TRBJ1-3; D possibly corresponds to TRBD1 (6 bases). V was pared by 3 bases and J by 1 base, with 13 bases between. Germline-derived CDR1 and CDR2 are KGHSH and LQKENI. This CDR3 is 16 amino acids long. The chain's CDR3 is CASSPAGAGSGNTIYF. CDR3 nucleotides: TGTGCCAGCTCACCCGCGGGGGCCGGTTCTGGAAACACCATATATTTT.

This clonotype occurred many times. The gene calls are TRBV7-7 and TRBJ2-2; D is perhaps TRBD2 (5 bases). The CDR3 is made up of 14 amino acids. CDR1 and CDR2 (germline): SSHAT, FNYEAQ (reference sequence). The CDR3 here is CASARYANTGELFF. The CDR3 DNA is TGTGCTAGCGCGCGATACGCGAACACCGGGGAGCTGTTTTTT.

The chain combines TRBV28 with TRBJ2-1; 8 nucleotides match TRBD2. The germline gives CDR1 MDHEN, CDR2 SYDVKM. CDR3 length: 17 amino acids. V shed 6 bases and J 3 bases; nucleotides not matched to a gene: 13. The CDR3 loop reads CASSLSRGGTNYNEQFF. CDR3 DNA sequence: TGTGCCAGCAGCCTAAGCCGGGGGGGTACCAACTACAATGAGCAGTTCTTC.

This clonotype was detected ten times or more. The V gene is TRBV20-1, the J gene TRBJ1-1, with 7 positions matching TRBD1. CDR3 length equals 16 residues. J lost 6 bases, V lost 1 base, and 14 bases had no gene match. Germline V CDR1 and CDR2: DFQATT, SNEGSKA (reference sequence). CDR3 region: CSARAGPGTENPEAFF. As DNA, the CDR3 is TGCAGTGCTAGAGCCGGACCCGGGACAGAAAACCCTGAAGCTTTCTTT.

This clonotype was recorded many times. The CDR3 region has the DNA TGTGCCTCCCATGGGCGTTCGGAGACTGAAGCTTTCTTT. It is translated as CASHGRSETEAFF. The chain carries TRBV6-5 and TRBJ1-1; D remains ambiguous. Trimming left V 11 bases short and J 5 bases short, with 18 bases between. The CDR3 has 13 amino acids. Germline lookup yields CDR1 MNHEY and CDR2 SVGAGI.

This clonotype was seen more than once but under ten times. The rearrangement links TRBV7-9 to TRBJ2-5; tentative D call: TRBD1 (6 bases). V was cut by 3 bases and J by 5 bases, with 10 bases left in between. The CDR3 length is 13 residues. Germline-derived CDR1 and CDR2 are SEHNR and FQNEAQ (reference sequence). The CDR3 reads CASSFWGPETQYF. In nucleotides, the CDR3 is TGTGCCAGCAGCTTTTGGGGGCCGGAGACCCAGTACTTC.

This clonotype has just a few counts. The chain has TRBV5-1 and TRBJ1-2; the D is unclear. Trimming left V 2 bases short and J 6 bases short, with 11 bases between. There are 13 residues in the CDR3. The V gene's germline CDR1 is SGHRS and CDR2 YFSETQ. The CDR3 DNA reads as TGCGCCAGCAGCTTAGCCGGGGTCAATGGCTACACCTTC. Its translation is CASSLAGVNGYTF. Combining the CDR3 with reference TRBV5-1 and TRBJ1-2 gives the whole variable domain KAGVTQTPRYLIKTRGQQVTLSCSPISGHRSVSWYQQTPGQGLQFLFEYFSETQRNKGNFPGRFSGRQFSNSRSEMNVSTLELGDSALYLCASSLAGVNGYTFGSGTRLTVV.

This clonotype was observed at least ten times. The CDR3 here is CSAPGALRQGYEQYF. For the CDR3, the DNA is TGCAGTGCTCCAGGGGCCCTAAGACAGGGCTACGAGCAGTACTTC. The J gene is TRBJ2-7, the V gene TRBV20-1, with 7 positions matching TRBD1. CDR3 size: 15 residues. Germline trimming cut 5 bases from V and 3 bases from J; bases unmatched to any gene: 13. CDR1 and CDR2 (germline): DFQATT, SNEGSKA (reference sequence).

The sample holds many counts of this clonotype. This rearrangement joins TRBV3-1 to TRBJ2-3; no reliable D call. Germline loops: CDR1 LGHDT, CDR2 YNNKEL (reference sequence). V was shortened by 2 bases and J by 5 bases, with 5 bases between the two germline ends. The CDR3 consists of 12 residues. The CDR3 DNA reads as TGTGCCAGCAGCCAACGCCGAGATACGCAGTATTTT. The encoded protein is CASSQRRDTQYF.

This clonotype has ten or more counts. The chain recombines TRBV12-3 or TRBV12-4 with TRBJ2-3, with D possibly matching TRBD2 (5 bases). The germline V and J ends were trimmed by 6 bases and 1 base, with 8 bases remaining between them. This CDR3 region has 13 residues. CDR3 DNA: TGTGCCAGCAGCCGGGATGGCACAGATACGCAGTATTTT. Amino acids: CASSRDGTDTQYF.

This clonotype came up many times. In DNA, the CDR3 is TGTGCCACCAGTACCCGGACCAATGAGCAGTTCTTC. Translation gives CATSTRTNEQFF. The chain combines TRBV24-1 with TRBJ2-1, with unresolved D. Germline loops: CDR1 KGHDR, CDR2 SFDVKD. There are 12 residues in the CDR3. V lost 6 bases, J lost 6 bases, and 8 bases lay in between.

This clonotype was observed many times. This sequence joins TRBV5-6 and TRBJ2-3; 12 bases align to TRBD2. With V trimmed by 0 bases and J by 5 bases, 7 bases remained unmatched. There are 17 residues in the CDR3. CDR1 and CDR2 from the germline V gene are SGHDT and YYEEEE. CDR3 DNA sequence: TGTGCCAGCAGCTTGGTGGCTAGCGGGAGGGCCAGAGATACGCAGTATTTT. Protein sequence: CASSLVASGRARDTQYF.

The CDR3 nucleotides are TGTGCCAGCAGCTTGCCTGGGGGCGAGCAGTACTTC. Translated: CASSLPGGEQYF. This chain uses TRBV5-6 with TRBJ2-7; either TRBD1 or TRBD2 may supply D (5 bases each). The germline V gene has CDR1 SGHDT and CDR2 YYEEEE. The CDR3 has 12 residues. V shed 1 base and J shed 6 bases, with 8 bases lying between them.

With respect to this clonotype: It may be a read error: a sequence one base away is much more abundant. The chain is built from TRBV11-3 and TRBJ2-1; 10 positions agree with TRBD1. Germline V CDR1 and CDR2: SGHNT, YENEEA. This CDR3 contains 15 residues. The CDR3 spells CASSGTGESYYEQFF. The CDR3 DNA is TGTGCCAGCAGCGGGACAGGGGAATCCTACTATGAGCAGTTCTTC.

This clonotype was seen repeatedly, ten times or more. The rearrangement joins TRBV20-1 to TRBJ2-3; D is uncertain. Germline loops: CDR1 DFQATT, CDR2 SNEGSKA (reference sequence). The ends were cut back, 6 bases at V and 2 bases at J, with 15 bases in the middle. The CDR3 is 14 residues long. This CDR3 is CSACPRSFTDTQYF. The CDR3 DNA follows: TGCAGTGCCTGCCCGCGATCTTTCACAGATACGCAGTATTTT.

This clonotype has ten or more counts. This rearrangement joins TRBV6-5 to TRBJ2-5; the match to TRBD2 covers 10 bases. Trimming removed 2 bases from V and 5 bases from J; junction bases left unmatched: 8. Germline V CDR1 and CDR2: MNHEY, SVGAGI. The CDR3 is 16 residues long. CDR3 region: CASSYRAGGNWETQYF. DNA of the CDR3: TGTGCCAGCAGTTACCGAGCGGGAGGGAATTGGGAGACCCAGTACTTC.

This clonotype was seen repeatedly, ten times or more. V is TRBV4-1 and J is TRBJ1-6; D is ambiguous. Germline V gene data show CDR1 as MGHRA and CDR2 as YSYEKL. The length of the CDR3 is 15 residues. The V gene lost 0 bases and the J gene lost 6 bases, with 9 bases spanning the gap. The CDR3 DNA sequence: TGCGCCAGCAGCCAAGACGGGAGAATTAATTCACCCCTCCACTTT. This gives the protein CASSQDGRINSPLHF.

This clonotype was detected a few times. Written as DNA, the CDR3 is TGTGCCAGCAGCTCCCGGACTAGCGGGAGTATTAAGCAGTTCTTC. Amino acid sequence: CASSSRTSGSIKQFF. V and J are TRBV13 and TRBJ2-1, with 13 bases identical to TRBD2. Germline CDR1 reads PRHDT; CDR2 reads FYEKMQ (reference sequence). CDR3 length: 15 amino acids. The ends lost 4 bases at V and 11 bases at J; junction bases unmatched: 8. The full variable domain, with the rest looked up from reference TRBV13 and TRBJ2-1, is AAGVIQSPRHLIKEKRETATLKCYPIPRHDTVYWYQQGPGQDPQFLISFYEKMQSDKGSIPDRFSAQQFSDYHSELNMSSLELGDSALYFCASSSRTSGSIKQFFGPGTRLTVL.

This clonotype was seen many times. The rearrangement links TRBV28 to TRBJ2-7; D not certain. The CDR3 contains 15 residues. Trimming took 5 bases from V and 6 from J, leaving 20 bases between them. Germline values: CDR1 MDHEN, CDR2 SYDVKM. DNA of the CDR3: TGTGCCAGCAGTCCCGGACCCAGCAGGACCGGCGAGCAGTACTTC. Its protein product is CASSPGPSRTGEQYF. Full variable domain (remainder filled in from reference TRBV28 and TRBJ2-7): DVKVTQSSRYLVKRTGEKVFLECVQDMDHENMFWYRQDPGLGLRLIYFSYDVKMKEKGDIPEGYSVSREKKERFSLILESASTNQTSMYLCASSPGPSRTGEQYFGPGTRLTVT.

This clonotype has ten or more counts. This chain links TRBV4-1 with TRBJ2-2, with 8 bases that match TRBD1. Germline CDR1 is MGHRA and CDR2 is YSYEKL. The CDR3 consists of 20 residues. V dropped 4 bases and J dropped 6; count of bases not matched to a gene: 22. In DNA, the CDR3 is TGCGCCAGCAGCCCACCTCCTAAACCCGGGACAGGCGTTAGAGCCGGGGAGCTGTTTTTT. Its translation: CASSPPPKPGTGVRAGELFF.

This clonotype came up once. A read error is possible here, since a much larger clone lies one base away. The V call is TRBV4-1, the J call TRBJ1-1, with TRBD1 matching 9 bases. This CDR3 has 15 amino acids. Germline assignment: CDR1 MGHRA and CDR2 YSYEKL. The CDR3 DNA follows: TGCGTCAGCAGCCAAGATCCTAGGGGACAGGGTGAAGCTTTCTTT. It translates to CVSSQDPRGQGEAFF.

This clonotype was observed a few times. CDR3 region: CASGPLSKEGTATQYF. The CDR3 DNA follows: TGTGCTAGTGGTCCACTGAGCAAGGAGGGGACTGCGACCCAGTACTTC. The V gene is TRBV12-5, the J gene TRBJ2-5, with D possibly being TRBD2 (6 bases). The germline V gene encodes CDR1 LGHNT and CDR2 FRNRAP. This CDR3 region has 16 residues. With 5 bases removed from V and 7 bases from J, the gap between germline ends came to 23 bases.

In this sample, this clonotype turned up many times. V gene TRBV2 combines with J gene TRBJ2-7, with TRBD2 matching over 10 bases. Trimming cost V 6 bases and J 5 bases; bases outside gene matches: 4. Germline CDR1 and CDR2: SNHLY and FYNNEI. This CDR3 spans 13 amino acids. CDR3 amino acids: CASSSSGSHEQYF. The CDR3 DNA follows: TGTGCCAGCAGCTCTAGCGGGAGTCACGAGCAGTACTTC.